Below are 15 T cell receptor beta chains sequenced from a single sample in a study of cytomegalovirus exposure and HLA in healthy donors. Here immunoSEQ multiplex PCR was the method, and the copy in TCRdb shows in-frame clones only, minus some. Of over 150,000 clones in the sample, around nine tenths were seen once. Sequencing was carried out using PBMCs. These receptors were obtained from a man between 18 and 35 years old in good health and CMV-seropositive.

The chain carries TRBV7-9 and TRBJ1-1; 9 bases are a match to TRBD1. CDR3 length equals 15 residues. J lost 5 bases, V lost 2 bases, and 6 bases had no gene match. CDR1 and CDR2 (germline): SEHNR, FQNEAQ (reference sequence). CDR3 nucleotide sequence: TGTGCCAGCAGCTTATTGGGGACAGGGAAAACTGAAGCTTTCTTT. Protein: CASSLLGTGKTEAFF. The full variable domain, with the rest looked up from reference TRBV7-9 and TRBJ1-1, is DTGVSQNPRHKITKRGQNVTFRCDPISEHNRLYWYRQTLGQGPEFLTYFQNEAQLEKSRLLSDRFSAERPKGSFSTLEIQRTEQGDSAMYLCASSLLGTGKTEAFFGQGTRLTVV.

This rearrangement joins TRBV7-9 to TRBJ1-4; D gene uncertain. This CDR3 is built from 15 residues. V was pared by 7 bases and J by 7 bases, with 19 bases between. Germline V gives CDR1 SEHNR, CDR2 FQNEAQ (reference sequence). The CDR3 coding sequence is TGTGCCAGCACGTTCTCCGGGAGGGTTTTTGAAAAACTGTTTTTT. It yields the protein CASTFSGRVFEKLFF.

In this sample, this clone turned up once. The chain links TRBV27 to TRBJ2-3, with D maybe TRBD2 (5 bases). The CDR3 has 15 amino acids. Germline V gene data show CDR1 as MNHEY and CDR2 as SMNVEV (reference sequence). Trimming removed 5 bases at V and 6 bases at J, with 18 bases between. The CDR3: CASSNPAGSIDTQYF. In nucleotides, the CDR3 is TGTGCCAGCAGTAACCCCGCGGGTAGTATCGATACGCAGTATTTT.

The rearrangement uses TRBV18 and TRBJ1-5; D is uncertain. Trimming pared 3 bases from V and 2 bases from J, leaving 5 bases between. This CDR3 has 13 residues. Looked up from germline, CDR1 is KGHSH and CDR2 is LQKENI. CDR3 sequence (DNA): TGTGCCAGCTCACCCGCGGGCAATCAGCCCCAGCATTTT. Its translation: CASSPAGNQPQHF.

The rearrangement joins TRBV6-6 to TRBJ1-3; 9 nucleotides agree with TRBD1. Trimming cost V 2 bases and J 11 bases; bases outside gene matches: 13. Germline values: CDR1 MNHNY, CDR2 SVGAGI (reference sequence). CDR3 size: 16 residues. In DNA form, the CDR3 reads TGTGCCAGCAGTTACCCATCGGGACAGGGCGGTTTCGCCATATATTTT. Residues: CASSYPSGQGGFAIYF.

This chain joins TRBV6-1 and TRBJ1-3, with 7 bases identical to TRBD1. The germline CDR1 and CDR2 sequences are MNHNS and SASEGT. Losses at the gene ends were 6 bases for V and 0 bases for J; bases not matched to a gene: 2. The CDR3 totals 14 residues. The CDR3 protein is CASRQGSSGNTIYF. As DNA, the CDR3 is TGTGCCAGCAGACAGGGGTCCTCTGGAAACACCATATATTTT.

The gene calls are TRBV7-3 and TRBJ1-1; 7 bases are shared with TRBD1. There are 17 residues in the CDR3. V lost 5 bases, J lost 1 base, and 13 bases stayed unmatched. The germline V gene encodes CDR1 SGHTA and CDR2 FQGTGA. CDR3 sequence reads: CASSPGGQRSGNTEAFF. In nucleotides, the CDR3 is TGTGCCAGCAGCCCAGGGGGACAGAGGTCGGGGAACACTGAAGCTTTCTTT. Drawing the rest from reference TRBV7-3 and TRBJ1-1, the complete variable domain is GAGVSQTPSNKVTEKGKYVELRCDPISGHTALYWYRQSLGQGPEFLIYFQGTGAADDSGLPNDRFFAVRPEGSVSTLKIQRTERGDSAVYLCASSPGGQRSGNTEAFFGQGTRLTVV.

The genes are TRBV7-9 and TRBJ2-5; 11 nucleotides agree with TRBD2. With V trimmed by 6 bases and J by 3 bases, 0 bases remained unmatched. The length of the CDR3 is 13 residues. The germline CDR1 and CDR2 sequences are SEHNR and FQNEAQ (reference sequence). CDR3: CASRTSGEETQYF. In DNA, the CDR3 is TGTGCCAGCAGGACTAGCGGGGAAGAGACCCAGTACTTC.

The V gene is TRBV6-1, the J gene TRBJ2-7, with D perhaps TRBD2 (7 bases). The V gene lost 8 bases and the J gene lost 3 bases, with 14 bases spanning the gap. The CDR3 is 13 residues long. The germline gives CDR1 MNHNS, CDR2 SASEGT. The CDR3 DNA follows: TGTGCCAGCGGGGGGGCGCGCGGCTACGAGCAGTACTTC. It codes for CASGGARGYEQYF.

The chain combines TRBV5-1 with TRBJ1-2; 8 bases are shared with TRBD1. Trimming cost V 4 bases and J 4 bases; bases outside gene matches: 6. The CDR3 length is 14 residues. CDR1 and CDR2 from the germline V gene are SGHRS and YFSETQ. The CDR3 DNA follows: TGCGCCAGCAGCCCTGGACAGGGTCCCTATGGCTACACCTTC. The encoded protein is CASSPGQGPYGYTF.

This chain uses TRBV5-4 with TRBJ1-5; 9 bases agree with TRBD1. This CDR3 has 15 amino acids. The V gene's germline CDR1 is SGHNT and CDR2 YYREEE (reference sequence). V lost 3 bases and J lost 6; bases outside the gene matches: 7. The CDR3 region is CASSSGDRATQPQHF. The CDR3 DNA is TGTGCCAGCAGCTCCGGGGACAGGGCAACTCAGCCCCAGCATTTT.

The rearrangement uses TRBV5-5 and TRBJ2-7, with 9 bases fitting TRBD2. V shed 1 base and J 7 bases; nucleotides not matched to a gene: 6. There are 14 residues in the CDR3. Germline CDR1 and CDR2: SGHKS and YYEKEE (reference sequence). CDR3 sequence: CASSLLLAGREQYF. DNA for the CDR3: TGTGCCAGCAGCTTGTTGCTAGCGGGGCGGGAGCAGTACTTC.

V and J are TRBV30 and TRBJ1-3; 7 positions agree with TRBD1. The CDR3 length is 13 residues. The V gene's germline CDR1 is GTSNPN and CDR2 SVGIG (reference sequence). V lost 6 bases, J lost 4 bases, and 6 bases stayed unmatched. The chain's CDR3 is CACRGRLGNTIYF. DNA of the CDR3: TGTGCCTGCAGGGGGAGATTGGGAAACACCATATATTTT.

This clone was found once. The V and J genes are TRBV23-1 and TRBJ1-2; the D is unclear. TRBV23-1 is an ORF for which the function is uncertain. The CDR3 has 15 residues. The ends were cut back, 3 bases at V and 0 bases at J, with 11 bases in the middle. CDR3 in amino acids: CASSQHQSSNYGYTF. The CDR3 nucleotides are TGCGCCAGCAGTCAGCACCAGTCATCTAACTATGGCTACACCTTC.

This clone ranks as medium-sized. The chain carries TRBV4-3 and TRBJ1-2; 9 bases agree with TRBD1. Germline CDR1 is LGHNA and CDR2 is YSLEER. V was pared by 1 base and J by 4 bases, with 10 bases of the junction left unmatched. The CDR3 consists of 17 residues. The CDR3 DNA is TGCGCCAGCAGCCAAGCGCCCGGGACAGGGTTGCTCTATGGCTACACCTTC. Its protein product is CASSQAPGTGLLYGYTF.